This T cell receptor (beta chain) is from a study of blood T cell dynamics during melanoma immunotherapy. Libraries were prepared by immunoSEQ multiplex PCR; TCRdb keeps only in-frame clonotypes and omits some of them. The sample consists of roughly 15,000 clones, approximately 90% of them appearing once. The time point denotes: week 3, after first cycle of checkpoint inhibitor. Germline CDR1 is SNHLY and CDR2 is FYNNEI. V was clipped by 5 bases and J by 5 bases, with 15 bases between them. The CDR3 extends over 14 amino acids. This chain connects TRBV2 to TRBJ2-5; D possibly corresponds to TRBD1 (6 bases). The specimen comprised blood, sampled from a patient treated with checkpoint blockade. This TCR was recovered from a human donor with melanoma. CDR3 protein: CASSSGVVVETQYF. For the CDR3, the DNA is TGTGCCAGCAGTTCAGGGGTGGTGGTTGAGACCCAGTACTTC.